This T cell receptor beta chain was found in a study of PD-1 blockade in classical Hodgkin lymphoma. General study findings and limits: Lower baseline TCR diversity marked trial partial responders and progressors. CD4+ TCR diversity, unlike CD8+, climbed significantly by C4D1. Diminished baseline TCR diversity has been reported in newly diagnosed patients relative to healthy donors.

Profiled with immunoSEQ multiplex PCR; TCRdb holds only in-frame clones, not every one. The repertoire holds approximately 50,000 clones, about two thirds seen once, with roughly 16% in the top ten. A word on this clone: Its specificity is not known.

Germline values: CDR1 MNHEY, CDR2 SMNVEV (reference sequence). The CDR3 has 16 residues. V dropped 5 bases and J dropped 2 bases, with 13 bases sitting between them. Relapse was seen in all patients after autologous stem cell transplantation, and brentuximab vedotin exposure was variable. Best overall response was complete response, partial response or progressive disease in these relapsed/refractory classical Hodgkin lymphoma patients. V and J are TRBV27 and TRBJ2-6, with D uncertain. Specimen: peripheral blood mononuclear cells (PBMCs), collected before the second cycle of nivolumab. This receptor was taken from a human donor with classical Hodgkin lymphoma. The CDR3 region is CASSRPPGAGANVLTF. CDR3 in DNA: TGTGCCAGCAGTCGCCCCCCAGGTGCTGGGGCCAACGTCCTGACTTTC.